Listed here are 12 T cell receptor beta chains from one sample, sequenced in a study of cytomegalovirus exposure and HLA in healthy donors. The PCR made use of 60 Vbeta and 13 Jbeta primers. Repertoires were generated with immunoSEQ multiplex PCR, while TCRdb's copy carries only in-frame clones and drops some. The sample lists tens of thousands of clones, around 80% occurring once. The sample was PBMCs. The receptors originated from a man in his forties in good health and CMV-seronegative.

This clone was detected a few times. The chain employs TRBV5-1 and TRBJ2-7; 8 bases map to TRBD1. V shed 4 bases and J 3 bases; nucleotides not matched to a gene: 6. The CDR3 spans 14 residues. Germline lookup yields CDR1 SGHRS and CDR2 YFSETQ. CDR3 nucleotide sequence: TGCGCCAGCAGCGTCGGGACAGGAGGCTACGAGCAGTACTTC. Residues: CASSVGTGGYEQYF.

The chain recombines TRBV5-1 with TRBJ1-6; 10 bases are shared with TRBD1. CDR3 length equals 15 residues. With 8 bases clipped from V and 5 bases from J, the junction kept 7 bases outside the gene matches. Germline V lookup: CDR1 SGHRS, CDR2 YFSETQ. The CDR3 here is CARGGQGNNNSPLHF. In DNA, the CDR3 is TGCGCCAGGGGGGGACAGGGGAATAATAATTCACCCCTCCACTTT.

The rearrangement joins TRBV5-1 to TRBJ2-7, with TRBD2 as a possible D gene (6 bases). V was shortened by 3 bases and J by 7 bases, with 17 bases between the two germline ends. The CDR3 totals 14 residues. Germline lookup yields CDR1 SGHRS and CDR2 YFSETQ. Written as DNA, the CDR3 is TGCGCCAGCAGCTCCAGGGCCGACCGGGGGGAGCAGTACTTC. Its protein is CASSSRADRGEQYF.

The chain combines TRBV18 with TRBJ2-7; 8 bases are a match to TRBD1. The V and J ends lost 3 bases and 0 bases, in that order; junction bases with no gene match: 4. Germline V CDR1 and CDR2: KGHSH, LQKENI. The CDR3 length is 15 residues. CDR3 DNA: TGTGCCAGCTCACCCGCGACAGGGGACTCCTACGAGCAGTACTTC. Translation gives CASSPATGDSYEQYF.

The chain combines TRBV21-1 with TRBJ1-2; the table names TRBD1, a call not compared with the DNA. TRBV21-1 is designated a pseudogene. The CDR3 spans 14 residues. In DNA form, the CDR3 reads TGTGCCAGCAGCCCCCAGGGCAGTCCGGGTGGCTACACCTTC. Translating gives CASSPQGSPGGYTF.

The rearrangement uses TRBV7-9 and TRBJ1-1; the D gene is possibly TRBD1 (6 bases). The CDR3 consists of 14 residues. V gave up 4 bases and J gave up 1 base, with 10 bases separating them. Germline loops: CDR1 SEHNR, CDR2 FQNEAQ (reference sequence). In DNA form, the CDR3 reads TGTGCCAGCAGCTCCGGACAGACGAACACTGAAGCTTTCTTT. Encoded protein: CASSSGQTNTEAFF.

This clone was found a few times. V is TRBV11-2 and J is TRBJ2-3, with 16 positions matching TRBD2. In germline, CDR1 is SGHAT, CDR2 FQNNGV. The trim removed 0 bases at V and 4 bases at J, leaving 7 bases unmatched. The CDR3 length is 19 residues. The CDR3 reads CASSLDSTGTSGRADTQYF. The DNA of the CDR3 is TGTGCCAGCAGCTTAGATTCAACGGGGACTAGCGGGAGGGCAGATACGCAGTATTTT.

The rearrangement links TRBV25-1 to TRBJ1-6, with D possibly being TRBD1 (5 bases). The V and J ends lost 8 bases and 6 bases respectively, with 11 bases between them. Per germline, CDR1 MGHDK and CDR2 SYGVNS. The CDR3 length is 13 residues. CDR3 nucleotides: TGTGCCAGCGAGGGACTGCTTAATTCACCCCTCCACTTT. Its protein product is CASEGLLNSPLHF.

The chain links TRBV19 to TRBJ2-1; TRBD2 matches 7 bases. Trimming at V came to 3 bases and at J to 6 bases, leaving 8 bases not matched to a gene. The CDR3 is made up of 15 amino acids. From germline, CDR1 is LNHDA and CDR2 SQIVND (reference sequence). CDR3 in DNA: TGTGCCAGTAGTATCTACGGGACTATCACCAATGAGCAGTTCTTC. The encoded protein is CASSIYGTITNEQFF.

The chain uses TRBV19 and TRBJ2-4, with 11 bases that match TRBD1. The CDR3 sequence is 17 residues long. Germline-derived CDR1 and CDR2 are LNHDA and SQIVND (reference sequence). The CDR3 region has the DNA TGTGCTTCGAGGCCATACATTGGACAGGGGGCGAGGAACATTCAGTACTTC. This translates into CASRPYIGQGARNIQYF.

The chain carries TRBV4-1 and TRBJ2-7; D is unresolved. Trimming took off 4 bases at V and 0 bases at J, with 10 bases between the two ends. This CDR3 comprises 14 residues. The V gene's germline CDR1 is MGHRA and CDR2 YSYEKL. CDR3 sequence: CASSLDFTSYEQYF. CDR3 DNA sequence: TGCGCCAGCAGCCTCGACTTTACCTCCTACGAGCAGTACTTC.

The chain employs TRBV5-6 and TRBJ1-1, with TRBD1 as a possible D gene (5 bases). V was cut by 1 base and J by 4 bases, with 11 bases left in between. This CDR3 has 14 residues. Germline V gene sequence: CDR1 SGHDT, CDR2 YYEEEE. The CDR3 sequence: CASSLLQVGTEAFF. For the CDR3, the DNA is TGTGCCAGCAGCTTGCTACAGGTCGGCACTGAAGCTTTCTTT.